One T cell receptor beta chain is described in this entry. Its antigen remains unidentified. The source of the sample is a study of Graves' ophthalmopathy and Graves' hyperthyroidism. Lactation, pregnancy, uncontrolled infections and other autoimmune diseases were all grounds for excluding patients. V shed 1 base and J 4 bases; nucleotides not matched to a gene: 9. CDR3 size: 18 residues. The germline CDR1 and CDR2 sequences are SGHAT and FQNNGV. Amplification of the TCR beta CDR3 regions used RNA transcripts (as template). HTBI primers primed a first-round RT-PCR, and a second-round multiplex PCR followed. TCRdb redid the calling of the multiplex PCR reads with MiXCR, one entry per CDR3 protein. The sample yields about 400,000 distinct CDR3 sequences, around 16% seen once. Study results and caveats: Both a 70.59% sensitivity and an approximately 74% specificity characterized the model's predictions of ophthalmopathy progression.

The sample taken for sequencing was peripheral blood. The origin of this receptor is a woman younger than 35 with Graves' ophthalmopathy. The rearrangement links TRBV11-2 to TRBJ2-7, with 14 bases lining up with TRBD2. CDR3 in DNA: TGTGCCAGCAGCTTAGGGACTAGCGGGAGGTTCTCTGCTTACGAGCAGTACTTC. It encodes CASSLGTSGRFSAYEQYF.